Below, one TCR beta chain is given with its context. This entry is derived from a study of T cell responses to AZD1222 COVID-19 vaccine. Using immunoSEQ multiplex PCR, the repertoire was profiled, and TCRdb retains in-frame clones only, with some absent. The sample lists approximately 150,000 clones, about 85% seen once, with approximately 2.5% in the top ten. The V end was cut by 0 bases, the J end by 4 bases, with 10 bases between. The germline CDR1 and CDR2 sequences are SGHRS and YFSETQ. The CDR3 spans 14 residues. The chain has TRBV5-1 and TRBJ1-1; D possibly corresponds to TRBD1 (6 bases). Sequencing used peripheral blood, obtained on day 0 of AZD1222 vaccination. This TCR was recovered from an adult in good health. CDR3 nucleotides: TGCGCCAGCAGCTTGGCAGGGGATCGCACTGAAGCTTTCTTT. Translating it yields CASSLAGDRTEAFF.